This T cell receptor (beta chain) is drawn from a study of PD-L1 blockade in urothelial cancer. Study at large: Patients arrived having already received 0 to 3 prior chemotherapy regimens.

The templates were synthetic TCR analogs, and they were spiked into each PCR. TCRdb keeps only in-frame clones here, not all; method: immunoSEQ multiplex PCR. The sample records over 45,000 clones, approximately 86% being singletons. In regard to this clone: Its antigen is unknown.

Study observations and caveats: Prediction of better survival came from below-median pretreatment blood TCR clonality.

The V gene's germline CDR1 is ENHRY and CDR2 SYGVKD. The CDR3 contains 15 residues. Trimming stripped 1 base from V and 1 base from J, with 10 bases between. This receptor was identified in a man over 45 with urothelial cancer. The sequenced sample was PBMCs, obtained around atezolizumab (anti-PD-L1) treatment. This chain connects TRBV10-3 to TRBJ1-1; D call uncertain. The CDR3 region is CAISELGGPNTEAFF. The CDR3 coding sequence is TGTGCCATCAGTGAGTTGGGAGGGCCGAACACTGAAGCTTTCTTT.